This is a list of T cell receptor beta chains from one sample in a study of control samples from healthy donors and cancer patients. Produced via immunoSEQ multiplex PCR; TCRdb's table is partial and in-frame only. The table lists over 80,000 clones, about 79% of them singletons. Sample: blood. The source is a woman in her 30s in good health. CDR3s include the opening cysteine and the closing phenylalanine or tryptophan. D genes are given only for firm matches. The size of a clone is reported for some rows only, either as once, few or many, or as a class for expanded clones.

v_gene,abundance,j_gene,len,d_gene,CDR3aa,CDR3nt
TRBV9,-,TRBJ2-3,16,-,CASSVGSSISTDTQYF,TGTGCCAGCAGCGTAGGTTCCTCTATTAGCACAGATACGCAGTATTTT
TRBV6-5,-,TRBJ2-5,15,TRBD2,CASSSLTSGGHTQYF,TGTGCCAGCAGTTCCTTAACTAGCGGGGGGCACACTCAGTACTTC
TRBV6-6,-,TRBJ1-1,16,TRBD1,CASSTGGGNMNTEAFF,TGTGCCAGCAGTACAGGGGGAGGGAATATGAACACTGAAGCTTTCTTT
TRBV30,-,TRBJ1-2,12,TRBD1,CAWGDRNYGYTF,TGTGCCTGGGGGGACAGGAACTATGGCTACACCTTC
TRBV5-8,-,TRBJ2-7,17,TRBD1,CASHPGQGITWAYEQYF,TGTGCCAGTCATCCGGGACAGGGGATTACGTGGGCCTACGAGCAGTACTTC
TRBV29-1,-,TRBJ1-2,10,-,CSVGPSGYTF,TGCAGCGTTGGTCCGAGCGGCTACACCTTC
TRBV30,once,TRBJ2-2,13,TRBD1,CAGGQTNTGELFF,TGTGCCGGGGGACAGACGAACACCGGGGAGCTGTTTTTT
TRBV7-8,-,TRBJ1-1,15,TRBD1,CASSLGGTVNTEAFF,TGTGCCAGCAGCCTAGGGGGGACAGTGAACACTGAAGCTTTCTTT
TRBV7-3,few,TRBJ2-1,14,TRBD2,CASSLAGGRNEQFF,TGTGCCAGCAGCTTAGCGGGGGGGCGGAATGAGCAGTTCTTC
TRBV4-1,-,TRBJ2-7,15,-,CASSHPEGGIYEQYF,TGCGCCAGCAGCCATCCAGAGGGAGGCATCTACGAGCAGTACTTC
TRBV7-2,-,TRBJ2-7,15,TRBD1,CASSSVPGQAYEQYF,TGTGCCAGCAGCTCCGTCCCGGGACAGGCCTACGAGCAGTACTTC
TRBV2,-,TRBJ2-7,13,-,CASSATGSGEQYF,TGTGCCAGCAGTGCCACGGGGTCCGGCGAGCAGTACTTC
TRBV7-2,once,TRBJ1-2,14,TRBD1,CASSLDGTAYGYTF,TGTGCCAGCAGCTTAGATGGGACAGCGTATGGCTACACCTTC
TRBV18,-,TRBJ1-2,16,TRBD1,CASSHRDRMSNYGYTF,TGTGCCAGCTCACACCGGGACAGAATGTCTAACTATGGCTACACCTTC
TRBV29-1,once,TRBJ2-7,15,-,CSVEGLAGSPYEQYF,TGCAGCGTTGAAGGTTTGGCAGGGTCACCCTACGAGCAGTACTTC
TRBV5-1,-,TRBJ1-6,14,TRBD1,CASSRGQRNSPLHF,TGCGCCAGCAGCCGGGGACAGCGGAATTCACCCCTCCACTTT